This TCR beta chain is drawn from a study of radiation and T cells in renal cell carcinoma. At the level of the study: Nephrectomy followed 15 Gy stereotactic body radiation by 4 weeks.

General observations from the study: In blood, top tumor clones expanded by 2 weeks, shrinking by 4. Baseline intratumoral clonotype presence is unknown without pretreatment biopsies.

The time point: blood 2 weeks post-SBRT. The treatment was: 15 Gy SBRT to primary tumor, nephrectomy 4 weeks later. Radiation-treated patients gave blood at baseline, week 2 and week 4. A note on this clone: The antigen is undetermined.

Trimming pared 11 bases from V and 1 base from J, leaving 14 bases between. Germline-derived CDR1 and CDR2 are WNHNN and SYGVQD (reference sequence). This CDR3 region has 13 residues. Clones were sequenced by immunoSEQ multiplex PCR, and TCRdb holds only the in-frame ones, with some missing. The sample holds around 130,000 clones, approximately 90% seen once. This receptor was obtained from a woman aged 70-85 years with renal cell carcinoma. This specimen consisted of blood, obtained from a patient whose treatment included radiotherapy and nephrectomy. This chain uses TRBV10-1 with TRBJ1-1, with D perhaps matching TRBD1 (6 bases). This CDR3 reads CAQSDSPNTEAFF. As DNA, the CDR3 is TGCGCCCAATCGGACAGCCCGAACACTGAAGCTTTCTTT.